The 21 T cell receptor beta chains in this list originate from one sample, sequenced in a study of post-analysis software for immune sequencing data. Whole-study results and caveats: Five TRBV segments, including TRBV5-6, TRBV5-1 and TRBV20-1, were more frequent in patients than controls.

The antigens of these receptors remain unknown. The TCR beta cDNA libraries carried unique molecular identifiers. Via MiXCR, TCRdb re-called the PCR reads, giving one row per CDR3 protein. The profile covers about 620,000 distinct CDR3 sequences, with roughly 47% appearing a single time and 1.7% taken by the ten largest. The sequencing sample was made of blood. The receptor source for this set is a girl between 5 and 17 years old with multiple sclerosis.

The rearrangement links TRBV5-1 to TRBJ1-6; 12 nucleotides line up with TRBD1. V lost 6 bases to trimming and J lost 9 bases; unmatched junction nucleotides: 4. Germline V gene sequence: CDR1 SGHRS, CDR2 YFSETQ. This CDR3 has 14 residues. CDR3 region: CASTVGQGASPLHF. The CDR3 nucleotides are TGCGCCAGCACGGTGGGACAGGGGGCTTCACCCCTCCACTTT.

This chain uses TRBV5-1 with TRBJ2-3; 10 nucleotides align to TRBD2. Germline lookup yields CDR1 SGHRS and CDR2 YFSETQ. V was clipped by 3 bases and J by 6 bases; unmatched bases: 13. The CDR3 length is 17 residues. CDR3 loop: CASSSTLQAGGPDTQYF. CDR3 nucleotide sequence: TGCGCCAGCAGCTCCACCCTTCAAGCGGGAGGGCCCGATACGCAGTATTTT.

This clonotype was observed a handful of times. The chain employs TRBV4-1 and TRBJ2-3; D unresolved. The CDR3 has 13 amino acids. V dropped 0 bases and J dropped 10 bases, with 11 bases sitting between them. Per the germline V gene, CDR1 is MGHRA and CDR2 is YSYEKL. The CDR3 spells CASSQDRRPPQYF. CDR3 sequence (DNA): TGCGCCAGCAGCCAAGATCGAAGACCGCCGCAGTATTTT.

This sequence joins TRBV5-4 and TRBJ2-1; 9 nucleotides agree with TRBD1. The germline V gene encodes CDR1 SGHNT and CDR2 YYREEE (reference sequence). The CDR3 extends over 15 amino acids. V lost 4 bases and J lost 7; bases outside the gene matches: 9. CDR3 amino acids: CASSLGTGSGNEQFF. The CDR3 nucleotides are TGTGCCAGCAGCCTCGGGACAGGGAGTGGGAATGAGCAGTTCTTC.

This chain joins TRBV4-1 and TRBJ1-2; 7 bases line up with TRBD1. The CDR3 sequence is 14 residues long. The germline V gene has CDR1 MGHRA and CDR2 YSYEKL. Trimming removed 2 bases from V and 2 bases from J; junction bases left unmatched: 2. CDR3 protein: CASSQPTGNYGYTF. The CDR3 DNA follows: TGCGCCAGCAGCCAACCGACAGGGAACTATGGCTACACCTTC.

CDR3 sequence (DNA): TGCGCCAGCAGGGCCGCCCACTACGAGCAGTACTTC. It encodes CASRAAHYEQYF. The genes are TRBV5-1 and TRBJ2-7; D gene uncertain. CDR3 length equals 12 residues. CDR1 SGHRS and CDR2 YFSETQ come from the germline V gene. V was clipped by 5 bases and J by 3 bases, with 9 bases between them.

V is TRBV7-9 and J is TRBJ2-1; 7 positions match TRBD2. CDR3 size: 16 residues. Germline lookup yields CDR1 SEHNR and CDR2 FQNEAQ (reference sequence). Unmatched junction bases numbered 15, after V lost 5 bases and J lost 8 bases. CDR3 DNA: TGTGCCAGCAGCACCTTTGGGGGAGGGCCCTCGGATGAGCAGTTCTTC. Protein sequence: CASSTFGGGPSDEQFF.

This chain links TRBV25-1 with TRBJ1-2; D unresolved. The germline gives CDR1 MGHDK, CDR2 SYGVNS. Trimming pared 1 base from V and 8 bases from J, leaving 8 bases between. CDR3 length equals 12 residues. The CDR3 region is CASSEWSSGYTF. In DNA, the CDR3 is TGTGCCAGCAGTGAATGGTCCTCGGGCTACACCTTC.

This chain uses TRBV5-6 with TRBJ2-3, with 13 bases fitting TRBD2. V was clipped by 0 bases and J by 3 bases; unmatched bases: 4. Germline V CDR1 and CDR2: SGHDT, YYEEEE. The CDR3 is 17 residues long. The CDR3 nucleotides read TGTGCCAGCAGCTTGGCGGGACTAGCGGGATCGACAGATACGCAGTATTTT. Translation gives CASSLAGLAGSTDTQYF.

This CDR3 reads CASSQVTHSYVGTEAFF. Written as DNA, the CDR3 is TGCGCCAGCAGCCAAGTAACCCATAGTTACGTGGGGACTGAAGCTTTCTTT. J is TRBJ1-1 and V is TRBV4-1; D gene ambiguous. V was trimmed by 1 base and J by 5 bases, leaving 20 bases between them. CDR1 is MGHRA, CDR2 YSYEKL, per germline. This CDR3 is built from 17 residues.

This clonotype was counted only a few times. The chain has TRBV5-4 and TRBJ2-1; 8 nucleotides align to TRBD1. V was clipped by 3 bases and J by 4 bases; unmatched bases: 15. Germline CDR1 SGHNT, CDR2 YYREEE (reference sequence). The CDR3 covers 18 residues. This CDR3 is CASSSPNGQGGAYNEQFF. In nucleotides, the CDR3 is TGTGCCAGCAGCTCGCCGAATGGACAGGGTGGGGCATACAATGAGCAGTTCTTC.

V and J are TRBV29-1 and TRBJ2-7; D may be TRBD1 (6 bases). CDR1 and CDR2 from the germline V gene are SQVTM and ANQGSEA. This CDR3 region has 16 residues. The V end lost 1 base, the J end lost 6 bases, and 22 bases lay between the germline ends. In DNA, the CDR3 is TGCAGCGTTGAAGTGAGTCATGGGACAACAGTACGCGAGCAGTACTTC. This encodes CSVEVSHGTTVREQYF.

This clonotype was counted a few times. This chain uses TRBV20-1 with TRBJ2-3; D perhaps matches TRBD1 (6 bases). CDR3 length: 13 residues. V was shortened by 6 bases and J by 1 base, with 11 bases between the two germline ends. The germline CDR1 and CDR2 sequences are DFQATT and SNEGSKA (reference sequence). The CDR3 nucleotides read TGCAGTGCGGACTCAGGGGGCACAGATACGCAGTATTTT. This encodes CSADSGGTDTQYF.

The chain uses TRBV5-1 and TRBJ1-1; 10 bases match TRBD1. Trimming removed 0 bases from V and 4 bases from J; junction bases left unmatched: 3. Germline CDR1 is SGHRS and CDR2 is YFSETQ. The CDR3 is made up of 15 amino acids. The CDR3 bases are TGCGCCAGCAGCTTGGCCAGGACAGGGGGCACTGAAGCTTTCTTT. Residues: CASSLARTGGTEAFF.

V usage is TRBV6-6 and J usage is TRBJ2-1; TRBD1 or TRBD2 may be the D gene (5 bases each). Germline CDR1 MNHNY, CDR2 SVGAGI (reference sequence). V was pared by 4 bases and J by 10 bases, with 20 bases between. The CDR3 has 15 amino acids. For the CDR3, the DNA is TGTGCCAGCAGTTTCTCAACAGGCGGGTATGGGGAGCAGTTCTTC. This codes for CASSFSTGGYGEQFF.

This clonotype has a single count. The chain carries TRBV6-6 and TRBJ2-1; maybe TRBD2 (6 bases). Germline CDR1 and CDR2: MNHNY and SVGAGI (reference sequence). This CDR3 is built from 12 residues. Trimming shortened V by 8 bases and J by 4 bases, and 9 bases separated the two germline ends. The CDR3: CASGGKYNEQFF. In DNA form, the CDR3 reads TGTGCCAGCGGGGGGAAATACAATGAGCAGTTCTTC.

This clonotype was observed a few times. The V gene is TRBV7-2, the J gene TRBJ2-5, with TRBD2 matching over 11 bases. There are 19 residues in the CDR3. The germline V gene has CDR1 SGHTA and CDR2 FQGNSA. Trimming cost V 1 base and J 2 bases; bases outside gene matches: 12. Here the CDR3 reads CASSLVSRLAGGPQETQYF. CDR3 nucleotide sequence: TGTGCCAGCAGCTTAGTCAGCCGGCTAGCGGGGGGCCCGCAAGAGACCCAGTACTTC.

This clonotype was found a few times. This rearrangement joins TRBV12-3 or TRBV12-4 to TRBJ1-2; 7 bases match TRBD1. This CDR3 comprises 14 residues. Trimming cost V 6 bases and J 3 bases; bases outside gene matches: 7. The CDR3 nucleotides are TGTGCCAGCAGCCGTGGGACAGAAGACTATGGCTACACCTTC. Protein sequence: CASSRGTEDYGYTF.

The chain's CDR3 is CASSLIHGGRGAEQYF. The CDR3, as DNA: TGTGCCAGCAGCTTAATTCACGGGGGACGAGGGGCTGAGCAGTACTTC. The chain joins TRBV7-3 to TRBJ2-7, with D possibly TRBD2 on 6 matching bases. This CDR3 spans 16 amino acids. V lost 1 base and J lost 7, with 20 bases in between. The V gene's germline CDR1 is SGHTA and CDR2 FQGTGA.

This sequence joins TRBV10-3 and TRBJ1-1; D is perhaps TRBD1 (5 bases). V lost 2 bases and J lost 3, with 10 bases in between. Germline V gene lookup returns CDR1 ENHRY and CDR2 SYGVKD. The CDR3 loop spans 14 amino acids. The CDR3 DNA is TGTGCCATCAGTGAGCCAGGGCAAGACACTGAAGCTTTCTTT. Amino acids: CAISEPGQDTEAFF.

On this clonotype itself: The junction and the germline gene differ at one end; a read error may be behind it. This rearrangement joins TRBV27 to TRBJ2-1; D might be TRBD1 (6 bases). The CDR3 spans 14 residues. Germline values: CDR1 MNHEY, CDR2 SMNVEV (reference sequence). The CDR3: CASSLRGSMDERFF. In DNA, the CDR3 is TGTGCCAGCAGTTTGAGGGGGAGTATGGATGAGCGGTTCTTC.